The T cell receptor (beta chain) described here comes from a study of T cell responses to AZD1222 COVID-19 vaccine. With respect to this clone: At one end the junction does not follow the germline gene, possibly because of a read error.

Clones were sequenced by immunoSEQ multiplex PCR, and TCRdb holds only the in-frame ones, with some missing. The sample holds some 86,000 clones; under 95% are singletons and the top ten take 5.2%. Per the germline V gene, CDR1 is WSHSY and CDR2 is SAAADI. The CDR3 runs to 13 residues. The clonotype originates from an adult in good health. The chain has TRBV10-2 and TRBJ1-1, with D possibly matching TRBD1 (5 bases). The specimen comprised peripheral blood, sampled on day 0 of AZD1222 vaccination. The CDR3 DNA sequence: TGCGCCAGCAATGAGCAGGGCCGGACTGAAGCTTTCTTT. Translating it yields CASNEQGRTEAFF.